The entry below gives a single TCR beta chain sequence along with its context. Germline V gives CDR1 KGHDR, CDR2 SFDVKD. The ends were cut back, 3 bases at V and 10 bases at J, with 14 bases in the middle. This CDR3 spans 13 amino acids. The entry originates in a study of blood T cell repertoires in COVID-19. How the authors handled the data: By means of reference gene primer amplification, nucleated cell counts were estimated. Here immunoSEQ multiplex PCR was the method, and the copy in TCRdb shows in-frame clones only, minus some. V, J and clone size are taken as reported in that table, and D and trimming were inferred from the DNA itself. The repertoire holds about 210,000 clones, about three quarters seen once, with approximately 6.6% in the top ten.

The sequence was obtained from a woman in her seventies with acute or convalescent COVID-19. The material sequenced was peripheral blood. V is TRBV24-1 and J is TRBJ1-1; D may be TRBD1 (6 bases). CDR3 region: CATSDTTGKRAFF. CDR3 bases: TGTGCCACCAGTGATACTACAGGGAAACGAGCTTTCTTT.